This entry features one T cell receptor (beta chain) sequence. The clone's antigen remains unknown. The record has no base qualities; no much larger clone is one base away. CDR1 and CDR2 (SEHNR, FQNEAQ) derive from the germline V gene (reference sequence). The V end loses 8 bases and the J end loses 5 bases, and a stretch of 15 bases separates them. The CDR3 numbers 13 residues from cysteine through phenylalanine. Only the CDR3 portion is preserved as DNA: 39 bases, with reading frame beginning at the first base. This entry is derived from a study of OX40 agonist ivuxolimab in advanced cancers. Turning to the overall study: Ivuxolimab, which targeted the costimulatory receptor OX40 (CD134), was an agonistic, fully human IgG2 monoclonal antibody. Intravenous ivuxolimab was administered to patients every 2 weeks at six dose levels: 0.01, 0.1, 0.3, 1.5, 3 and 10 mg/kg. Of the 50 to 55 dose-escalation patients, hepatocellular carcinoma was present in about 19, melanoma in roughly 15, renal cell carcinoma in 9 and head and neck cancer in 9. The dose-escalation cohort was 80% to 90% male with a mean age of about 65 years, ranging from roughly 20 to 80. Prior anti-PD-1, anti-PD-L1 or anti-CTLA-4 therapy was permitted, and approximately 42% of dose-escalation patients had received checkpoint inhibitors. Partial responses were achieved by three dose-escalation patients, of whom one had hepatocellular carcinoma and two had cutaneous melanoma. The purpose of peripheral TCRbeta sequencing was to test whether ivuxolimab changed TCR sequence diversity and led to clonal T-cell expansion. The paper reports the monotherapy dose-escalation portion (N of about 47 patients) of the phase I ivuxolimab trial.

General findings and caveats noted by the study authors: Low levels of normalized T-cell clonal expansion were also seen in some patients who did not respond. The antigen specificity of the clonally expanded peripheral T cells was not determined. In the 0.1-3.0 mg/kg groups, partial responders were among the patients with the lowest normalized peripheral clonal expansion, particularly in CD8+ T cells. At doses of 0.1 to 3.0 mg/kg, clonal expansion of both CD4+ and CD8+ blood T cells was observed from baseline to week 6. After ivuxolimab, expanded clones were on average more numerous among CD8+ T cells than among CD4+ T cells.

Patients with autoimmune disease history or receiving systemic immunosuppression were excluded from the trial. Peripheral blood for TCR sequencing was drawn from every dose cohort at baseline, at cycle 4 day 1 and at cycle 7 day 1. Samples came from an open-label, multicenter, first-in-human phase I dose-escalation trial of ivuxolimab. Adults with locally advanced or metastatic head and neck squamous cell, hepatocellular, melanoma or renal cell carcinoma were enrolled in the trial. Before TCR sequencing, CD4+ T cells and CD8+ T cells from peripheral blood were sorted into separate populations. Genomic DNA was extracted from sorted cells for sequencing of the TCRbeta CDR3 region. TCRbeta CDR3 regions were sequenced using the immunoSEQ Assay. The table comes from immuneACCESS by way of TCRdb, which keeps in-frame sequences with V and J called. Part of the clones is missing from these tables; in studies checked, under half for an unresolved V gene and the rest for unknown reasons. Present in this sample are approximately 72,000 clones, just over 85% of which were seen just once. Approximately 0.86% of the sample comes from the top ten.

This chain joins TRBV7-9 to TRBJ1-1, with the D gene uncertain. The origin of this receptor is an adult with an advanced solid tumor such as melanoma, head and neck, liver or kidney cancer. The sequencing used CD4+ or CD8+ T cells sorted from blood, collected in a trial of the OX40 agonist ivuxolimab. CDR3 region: CASLMGSTTEAFF. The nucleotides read TGTGCCAGCCTTATGGGGTCGACAACTGAAGCTTTCTTT.